This T cell receptor beta chain originates from a study of control samples from healthy donors and cancer patients. This clone occurred once. TCRdb's copy holds only in-frame clones and misses some; the assay was immunoSEQ multiplex PCR. The sample gives 140,000 or so clones, 89% of which show up once; 4.9% is in the top ten. CDR3 length: 14 residues. Germline values: CDR1 LGHNA, CDR2 YNFKEQ. V was clipped by 2 bases and J by 6 bases, with 10 bases between them. This chain connects TRBV4-2 to TRBJ2-2, with D uncertain. What was sequenced was blood. The origin of this receptor is a man aged 25 to 40 in good health. CDR3 bases: TGTGCCAGCAGCCAAATGGTAGGGTCCGGGGAGCTGTTTTTT. Amino acids: CASSQMVGSGELFF.